This TCR beta chain is drawn from a study of shared clonotypes between healthy human individuals. The method was immunoSEQ multiplex PCR; TCRdb's version includes in-frame clones alone and lacks a portion of them. The sample consists of some 790,000 clones, 72% of them appearing once. This TCR was sampled from a woman aged 30 to 39 in good health. Input material: memory CD4+ T cells sorted from blood. The subset is: CD45RA-negative fraction.

CDR3 DNA: TGCGCCAGCAGCCGGGCCGGTGGCGGGACCTACAATGAGCAGTTCTTC. Its protein is CASSRAGGGTYNEQFF. The chain couples TRBV5-1 to TRBJ2-1, with D perhaps matching TRBD2 (6 bases). This CDR3 has 16 amino acids. Germline-derived CDR1 and CDR2 are SGHRS and YFSETQ. V was pared by 4 bases and J by 2 bases, with 16 bases between.